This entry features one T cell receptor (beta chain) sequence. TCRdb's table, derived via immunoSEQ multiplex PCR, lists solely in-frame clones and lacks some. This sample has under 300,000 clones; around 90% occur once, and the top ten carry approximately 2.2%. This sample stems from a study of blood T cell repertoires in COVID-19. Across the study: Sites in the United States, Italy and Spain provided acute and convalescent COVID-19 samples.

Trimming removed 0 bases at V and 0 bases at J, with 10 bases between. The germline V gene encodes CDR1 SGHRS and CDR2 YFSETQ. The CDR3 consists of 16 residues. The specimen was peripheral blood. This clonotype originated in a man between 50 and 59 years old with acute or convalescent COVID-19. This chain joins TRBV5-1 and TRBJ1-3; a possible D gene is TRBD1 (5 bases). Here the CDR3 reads CASSLAAGGSGNTIYF. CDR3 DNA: TGCGCCAGCAGCTTGGCCGCCGGGGGCTCTGGAAACACCATATATTTT.